This TCR beta chain emerged from a study of CD8 T cells in Susac syndrome. The germline CDR1 and CDR2 sequences are DFQATT and SNEGSKA (reference sequence). CDR3 size: 12 residues. In the case of this clonotype: Compared with germline, one end of the junction differs, possibly owing to a read error.

When the RNA was reverse transcribed, random hexamers were used with an input of roughly 0.45 to 1 ug. One entry per CDR3 protein, called by TCRdb with MiXCR from the immunoSEQ multiplex PCR reads. Of 90,000 to 150,000 distinct CDR3 sequences in the sample, roughly 93% were seen once. V gene TRBV20-1 combines with J gene TRBJ1-2; TRBD1 matches 8 bases. The sample consisted of CD4+ T cells from PBMCs. The clonotype comes from a human donor with multiple sclerosis. CDR3 loop: CSTRTGHYGYTF. CDR3 coding DNA: TGCAGTACTAGGACAGGGCACTATGGCTACACCTTC.